The clone carrying this TCR beta chain was recorded many times. Its antigen is not known. The entry originates in a study of T cells after yellow fever vaccination. Overall study results and limits: Peaking faster, on day 5 versus 15, the secondary response was nonetheless weaker. Contamination by abundant bulk-population clonotypes could be present in FACS-sorted repertoires. Overall, a small share of clonotypes was seen in both CD4 and CD8 compartments. Most clones from primary vaccination resurfaced after the booster (nearly 97% CD4, around 90% CD8).

In TCRdb, the 5' RACE reads were re-called with MiXCR into one record per CDR3 protein. The sample has approximately 330,000 distinct CDR3 sequences, approximately 4% seen once; the top ten hold approximately 25%. Trimming stripped 2 bases from V and 6 bases from J, with 14 bases between. This CDR3 is built from 15 residues. The germline V gene has CDR1 KGHSH and CDR2 LQKENI. Sequenced material: PBMCs, taken 5 days after the yellow fever booster vaccination. The source of this sequence is a man younger than 35 who received the YFV17D yellow fever vaccine. The genes are TRBV18 and TRBJ1-5; D perhaps matches TRBD1 (6 bases). The CDR3 protein is CASSPIQGDGQPQHF. CDR3 sequence (DNA): TGTGCCAGCTCACCAATACAGGGCGACGGTCAGCCCCAGCATTTT.